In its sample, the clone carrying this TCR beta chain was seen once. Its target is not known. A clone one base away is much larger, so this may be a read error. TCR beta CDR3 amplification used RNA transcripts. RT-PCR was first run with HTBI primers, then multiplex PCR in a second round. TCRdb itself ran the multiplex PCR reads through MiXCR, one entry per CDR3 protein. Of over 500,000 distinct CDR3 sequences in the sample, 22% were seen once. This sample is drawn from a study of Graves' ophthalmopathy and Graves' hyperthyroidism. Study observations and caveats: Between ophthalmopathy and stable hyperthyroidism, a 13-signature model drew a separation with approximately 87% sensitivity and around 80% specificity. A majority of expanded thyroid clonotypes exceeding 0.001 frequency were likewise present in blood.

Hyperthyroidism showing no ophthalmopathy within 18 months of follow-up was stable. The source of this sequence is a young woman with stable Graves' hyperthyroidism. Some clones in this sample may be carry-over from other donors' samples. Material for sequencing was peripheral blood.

In nucleotides, the CDR3 is TGTGTCAGCAGTTTATATAGGGGGATTGACATTCAGTACTTC. Protein product: CVSSLYRGIDIQYF. The chain has TRBV27 and TRBJ2-4; a possible D gene is TRBD1 (6 bases). The CDR3 spans 14 residues. Germline CDR1 is MNHEY and CDR2 is SMNVEV (reference sequence).